This TCR delta chain derives from a study of Vδ1+ human thymocytes. Study conclusions and caveats: Unlike peripheral blood Vdelta1+ controls, thymic delta-chain sequences included around 18% Vdelta2 and few Vdelta3. Thymic TRG and TRD repertoires appeared highly polyclonal. TRD repertoires were essentially private, unlike widely shared TRG clonotypes.

Alphabeta T cells were depleted, then CD3+ Vdelta1+ Vdelta2- thymocytes were FACS-sorted. The germline V gene encodes CDR1 TSWWSYY and CDR2 QGS. CDR3 length: 17 residues. RNA was extracted from the cells and then reverse transcribed. CDR3 amplicons came from multiplex PCR with pooled V-gene forward and constant-region reverse primers. TCRdb re-called the multiplex PCR reads with CATT. The sample holds 50,000 to 60,000 delta-chain clones, over 12% seen once. This clone came up a few times. What it binds is not known. The junction departs from germline at one end; a sequencing error may be responsible. The receptor's source is a girl in the first two years of life who had congenital heart surgery. The specimen sequenced was Vdelta1+ gamma-delta thymocytes from the thymus. Subset in this sample: FACS-sorted CD3+ TCRalphabeta- TCRVdelta1+ TCRVdelta2- thymocytes. The chain joins TRDV1 to TRDJ1; 11 nucleotides align to TRDD3. The CDR3 DNA follows: TGTGCTCTTGGGCAACTCTCCGCTGGGGGATACCCCGATAAACTCATCTTT. Its translation is CALGQLSAGGYPDKLIF.